This T cell receptor beta chain was recorded in a study of metastatic and nonmetastatic thyroid tumors. Overall study context: The study looked at repertoires side by side in blood and in tumor or nodule tissue from malignant and benign thyroid patients. Findings of the study overall: Malignant thyroid tumors reportedly had TCR beta diversity that was significantly higher than in benign nodules, in blood and tumor.

Per germline, CDR1 MNHEY and CDR2 SVGAGI. This CDR3 has 14 residues. Trimming stripped 2 bases from V and 7 bases from J, with 11 bases between. The entire patient cohort was treatment-naive prior to thyroid surgery. Remarks on this clone: The antigen is undetermined.

In the authors' methods: A classifier of distant metastasis in papillary thyroid cancer was built from CDR3 differences (across clinicopathological groups). Using MiXCR, TCRdb re-called clones from the PCR reads. Here the V and J calls rest on TCRdb's processing, not on the authors' analysis. This sample yields over 8,500 clones, of which roughly a quarter are seen a single time; roughly 9.2% belongs to the top ten. The chain carries TRBV6-5 and TRBJ1-4; D remains ambiguous. This clonotype originated in a female donor with papillary thyroid cancer or a benign thyroid nodule (not recorded which). Some clones in this sample may be carry-over from other donors' samples. The specimen sequenced was tumor tissue. The CDR3 reads CASSYGEGSEKLFF. Here the CDR3 DNA reads TGTGCCAGCAGTTACGGGGAGGGAAGTGAAAAACTGTTTTTT.